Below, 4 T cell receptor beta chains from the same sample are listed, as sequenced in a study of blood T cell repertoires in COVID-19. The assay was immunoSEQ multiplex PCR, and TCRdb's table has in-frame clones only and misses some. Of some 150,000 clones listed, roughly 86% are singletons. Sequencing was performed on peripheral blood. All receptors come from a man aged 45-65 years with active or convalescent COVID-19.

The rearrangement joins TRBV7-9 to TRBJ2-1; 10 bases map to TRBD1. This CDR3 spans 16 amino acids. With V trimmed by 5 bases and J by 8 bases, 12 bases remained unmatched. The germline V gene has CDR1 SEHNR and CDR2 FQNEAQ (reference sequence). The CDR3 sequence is CASSPGRDRGRYEQFF. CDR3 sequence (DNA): TGTGCCAGCAGCCCAGGACGGGACAGGGGTAGGTATGAGCAGTTCTTC.

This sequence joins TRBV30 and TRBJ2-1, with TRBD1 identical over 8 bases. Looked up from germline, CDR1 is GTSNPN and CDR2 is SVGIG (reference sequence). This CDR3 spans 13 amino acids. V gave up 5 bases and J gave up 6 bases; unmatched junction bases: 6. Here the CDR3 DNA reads TGTGCCTGGGGACCCGACAGGGGCAATGAGCAGTTCTTC. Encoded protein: CAWGPDRGNEQFF.

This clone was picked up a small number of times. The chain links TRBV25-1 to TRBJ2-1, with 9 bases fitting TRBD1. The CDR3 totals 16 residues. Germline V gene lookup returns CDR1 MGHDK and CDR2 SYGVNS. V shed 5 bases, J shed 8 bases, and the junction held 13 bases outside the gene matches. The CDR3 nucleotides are TGTGCCAGCAGTAAGCCACCGGGACAGGGTATGGATGAGCAGTTCTTC. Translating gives CASSKPPGQGMDEQFF.

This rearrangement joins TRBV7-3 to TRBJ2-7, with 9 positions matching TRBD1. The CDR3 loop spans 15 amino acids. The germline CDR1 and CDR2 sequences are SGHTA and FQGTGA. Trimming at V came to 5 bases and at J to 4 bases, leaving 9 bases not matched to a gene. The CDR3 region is CASSLTGGDLYEQYF. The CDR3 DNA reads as TGTGCCAGCAGCCTCACAGGGGGCGATTTGTACGAGCAGTACTTC.